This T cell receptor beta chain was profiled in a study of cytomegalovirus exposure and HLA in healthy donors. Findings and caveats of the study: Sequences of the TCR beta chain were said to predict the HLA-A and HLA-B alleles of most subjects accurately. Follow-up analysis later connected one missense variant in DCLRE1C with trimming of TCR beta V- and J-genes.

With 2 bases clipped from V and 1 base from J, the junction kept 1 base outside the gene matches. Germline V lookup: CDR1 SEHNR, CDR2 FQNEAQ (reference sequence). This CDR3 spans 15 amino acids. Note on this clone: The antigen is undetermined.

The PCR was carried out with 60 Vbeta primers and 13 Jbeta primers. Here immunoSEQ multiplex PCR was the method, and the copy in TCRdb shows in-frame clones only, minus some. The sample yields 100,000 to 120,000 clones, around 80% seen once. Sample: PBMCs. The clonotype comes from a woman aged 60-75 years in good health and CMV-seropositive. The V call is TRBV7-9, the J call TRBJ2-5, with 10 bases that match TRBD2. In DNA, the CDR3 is TGTGCCAGCAGCTTAACTAGCGGGACCCAAGAGACCCAGTACTTC. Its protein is CASSLTSGTQETQYF.